One sample yielded the 16 T cell receptor beta chains listed below, sequenced in a study of tumour-infiltrating T cells in Burkitt lymphoma. TCRdb's copy holds only in-frame clones and misses some; the assay was immunoSEQ multiplex PCR. The sample gives more than 2,000 clones, approximately 25% of which show up once; 16% is in the top ten. The specimen sequenced was tumor tissue from a relapse. The receptors originated from a human donor with relapsed Burkitt lymphoma. Some clones in this sample may be carry-over from other donors' samples.

The DNA for the CDR3 is TGCGCCAGCAGCCTTGTCCCCCCCGGGACAGGGAATGAAAAACTGTTTTTT. Amino acid sequence: CASSLVPPGTGNEKLFF. The J gene is TRBJ1-4, the V gene TRBV4-1; 9 bases match TRBD1. J was trimmed by 5 bases and V by 4 bases; bases with no gene match: 11. From germline, CDR1 is MGHRA and CDR2 YSYEKL. The CDR3 totals 17 residues.

In DNA form, the CDR3 reads TGCGCCAGCAGTGGAGTCGGAGCCTATGGCTACACCTTC. Translating gives CASSGVGAYGYTF. This chain links TRBV4-1 with TRBJ1-2; D gene unclear. Germline assignment: CDR1 MGHRA and CDR2 YSYEKL. There are 13 residues in the CDR3. V was clipped by 6 bases and J by 4 bases, with 12 bases between them.

By sample share, this clone is medium-sized. This chain connects TRBV7-9 to TRBJ2-7, with D tentatively TRBD2 (6 bases). The CDR3 length is 15 residues. V gave up 3 bases and J gave up 4 bases, with 16 bases separating them. Germline V gene lookup returns CDR1 SEHNR and CDR2 FQNEAQ (reference sequence). CDR3 bases: TGTGCCAGCAGCTTGGGGGGTGAGGACTTTTACGAGCAGTACTTC. This sequence encodes CASSLGGEDFYEQYF.

This clone is deemed large. Other DNA sequences in the sample encode the same CDR3. J is TRBJ1-2 and V is TRBV6-5; tentative D call: TRBD1 (5 bases). Trimming took 6 bases from V and 6 from J, leaving 17 bases between them. This CDR3 contains 14 residues. Germline V lookup: CDR1 MNHEY, CDR2 SVGAGI. CDR3 sequence (DNA): TGTGCCAGCAGCTTTGGATGGGGGTGGGATGGCTACACCTTC. It encodes CASSFGWGWDGYTF.

This clone was picked up a small number of times. V usage is TRBV30 and J usage is TRBJ2-5; 8 bases are a match to TRBD1. J was trimmed by 5 bases and V by 1 base; bases with no gene match: 6. The germline CDR1 and CDR2 sequences are GTSNPN and SVGIG (reference sequence). CDR3 size: 14 residues. CDR3 sequence: CAWSGTGGSETQYF. CDR3 DNA: TGTGCCTGGAGTGGCACAGGGGGGAGTGAGACCCAGTACTTC.

This clone appeared a few times. V is TRBV2 and J is TRBJ2-1; 13 bases match TRBD2. Germline CDR1 SNHLY, CDR2 FYNNEI. This CDR3 region has 18 residues. Germline trimming cut 6 bases from V and 4 bases from J; bases unmatched to any gene: 12. CDR3 residues: CASSHQGLAGSKYNEQFF. CDR3 DNA sequence: TGTGCCAGCAGCCATCAGGGACTAGCGGGGTCTAAGTACAATGAGCAGTTCTTC. Using reference TRBV2 and TRBJ2-1 for the parts outside the CDR3, the full variable domain is EPEVTQTPSHQVTQMGQEVILRCVPISNHLYFYWYRQILGQKVEFLVSFYNNEISEKSEIFDDQFSVERPDGSNFTLKIRSTKLEDSAMYFCASSHQGLAGSKYNEQFFGPGTRLTVL.

The V gene is TRBV5-1, the J gene TRBJ2-1; no firm D call. The CDR3 has 16 residues. Between the trimmed V and J ends, which lost 4 bases and 0 bases, there was a span of 14 bases. Germline-derived CDR1 and CDR2 are SGHRS and YFSETQ. In DNA, the CDR3 is TGCGCCAGCAGCCCGGCGCCGAGGAGCTCCTACAATGAGCAGTTCTTC. It is translated as CASSPAPRSSYNEQFF.

The chain has TRBV6-5 and TRBJ2-7; no firm D call. V dropped 3 bases and J dropped 7 bases, with 10 bases sitting between them. Germline CDR1 is MNHEY and CDR2 is SVGAGI. The CDR3 spans 12 residues. The DNA for the CDR3 is TGTGCCAGCAGTTATAACGGCAGGGAGCAGTACTTC. This sequence encodes CASSYNGREQYF.

V is TRBV9 and J is TRBJ2-5; 8 bases line up with TRBD2. This CDR3 spans 17 amino acids. V shed 0 bases, J shed 2 bases, and the junction held 9 bases outside the gene matches. The germline V gene encodes CDR1 SGDLS and CDR2 YYNGEE. The CDR3 nucleotides read TGTGCCAGCAGCGTAGATATCACTAGCGGTAGTCAAGAGACCCAGTACTTC. It encodes CASSVDITSGSQETQYF.

This clone was seen a handful of times. This sequence joins TRBV15 and TRBJ1-2, with D tentatively TRBD1 (6 bases). The V gene lost 1 base and the J gene lost 8 bases, with 14 bases spanning the gap. This CDR3 is built from 14 residues. Per germline, CDR1 LNHNV and CDR2 YYDKDF (reference sequence). CDR3 nucleotide sequence: TGTGCCACCAGCAGAGTACGGGGGGCTGTGGGCTACACCTTC. Protein product: CATSRVRGAVGYTF. The variable domain in full, completed from reference TRBV15 and TRBJ1-2, reads DAMVIQNPRYQVTQFGKPVTLSCSQTLNHNVMYWYQQKSSQAPKLLFHYYDKDFNNEADTPDNFQSRRPNTSFCFLDIRSPGLGDTAMYLCATSRVRGAVGYTFGSGTRLTVV.

The chain links TRBV4-1 to TRBJ1-5; 8 nucleotides match TRBD1. The CDR3 has 16 amino acids. Trimming at V came to 3 bases and at J to 7 bases, leaving 11 bases not matched to a gene. From germline, CDR1 is MGHRA and CDR2 YSYEKL. Here the CDR3 DNA reads TGCGCCAGCAGCCACGACAGGTCAACAGGGGGACAGCCCCAGCATTTT. This sequence encodes CASSHDRSTGGQPQHF.

V gene TRBV4-2 combines with J gene TRBJ2-3; D not resolved. This CDR3 contains 14 residues. Germline CDR1 is LGHNA and CDR2 is YNFKEQ. Trimming took off 7 bases at V and 0 bases at J, with 11 bases between the two ends. CDR3 sequence: CASNYDLSTDTQYF. CDR3 bases: TGTGCCAGCAACTATGACCTAAGCACAGATACGCAGTATTTT.

This clone appeared a few times. The same CDR3 is also encoded by other DNA sequences in this sample. V usage is TRBV5-6 and J usage is TRBJ1-1; D gene uncertain. CDR3 length equals 12 residues. Germline CDR1 is SGHDT and CDR2 is YYEEEE. V was cut by 0 bases and J by 7 bases, with 7 bases left in between. The DNA for the CDR3 is TGTGCCAGCAGCTTGGGGAGAGTTGAAGCTTTCTTT. Translated, it gives CASSLGRVEAFF.

This sequence joins TRBV7-2 and TRBJ2-3; 12 bases match TRBD2. The CDR3 length is 16 residues. V dropped 5 bases and J dropped 14; count of bases not matched to a gene: 17. Germline-derived CDR1 and CDR2 are SGHTA and FQGNSA. The DNA of the CDR3 is TGTGCCAGCAGCCCGCCGACTTGGACTAGCGGGGTGGAGGGGTATTTT. Translating it yields CASSPPTWTSGVEGYF.

The chain joins TRBV15 to TRBJ1-1; tentatively, D is TRBD1 (5 bases). CDR1 is LNHNV, CDR2 YYDKDF, per germline (reference sequence). The ends were cut back, 4 bases at V and 4 bases at J, with 13 bases in the middle. The CDR3 length is 14 residues. The CDR3 DNA sequence: TGTGCCACCAGCAATGGGGGAGGTGGCACTGAAGCTTTCTTT. This gives the protein CATSNGGGGTEAFF.

The chain links TRBV6-6 to TRBJ1-2; D not resolved. Germline V gene lookup returns CDR1 MNHNY and CDR2 SVGAGI (reference sequence). Trimming took off 8 bases at V and 0 bases at J, with 13 bases between the two ends. CDR3 size: 14 residues. The CDR3, as DNA: TGTGCCAGCGGCTTAGAGCGCACTAACTATGGCTACACCTTC. Translation gives CASGLERTNYGYTF.